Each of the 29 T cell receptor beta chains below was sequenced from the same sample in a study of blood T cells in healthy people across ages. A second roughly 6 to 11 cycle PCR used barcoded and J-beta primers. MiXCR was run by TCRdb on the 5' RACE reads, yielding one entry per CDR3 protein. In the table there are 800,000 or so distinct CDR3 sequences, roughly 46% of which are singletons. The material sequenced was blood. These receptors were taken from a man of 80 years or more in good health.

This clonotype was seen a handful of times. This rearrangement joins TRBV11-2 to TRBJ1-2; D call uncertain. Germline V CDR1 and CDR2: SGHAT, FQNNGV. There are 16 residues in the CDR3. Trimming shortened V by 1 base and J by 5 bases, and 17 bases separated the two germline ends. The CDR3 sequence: CASSLGGWLSPYGYTF. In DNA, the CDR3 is TGTGCCAGCAGCTTAGGTGGTTGGCTCAGCCCATATGGCTACACCTTC.

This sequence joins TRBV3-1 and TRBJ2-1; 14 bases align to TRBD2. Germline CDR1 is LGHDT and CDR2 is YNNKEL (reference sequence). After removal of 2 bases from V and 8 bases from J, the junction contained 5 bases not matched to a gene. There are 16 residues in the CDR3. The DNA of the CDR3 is TGTGCCAGCAGCCAAAGCGGGACTAGCGGGAGCCATGAGCAGTTCTTC. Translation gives CASSQSGTSGSHEQFF.

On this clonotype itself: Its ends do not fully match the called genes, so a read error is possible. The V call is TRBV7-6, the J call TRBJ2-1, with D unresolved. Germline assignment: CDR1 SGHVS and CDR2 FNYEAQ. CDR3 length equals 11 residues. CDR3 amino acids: CANSQAREQFF. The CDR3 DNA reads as TGTGCCAACAGCCAGGCCCGTGAGCAGTTCTTC. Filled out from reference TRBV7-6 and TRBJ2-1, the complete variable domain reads GAGVSQSPRYKVTKRGQDVALRCDPISGHVSLYWYRQALGQGPEFLTYFNYEAQQDKSGLPNDRFSAERPEGSISTLTIQRTEQRDSAMYRCANSQAREQFFGPGTRLTVL.

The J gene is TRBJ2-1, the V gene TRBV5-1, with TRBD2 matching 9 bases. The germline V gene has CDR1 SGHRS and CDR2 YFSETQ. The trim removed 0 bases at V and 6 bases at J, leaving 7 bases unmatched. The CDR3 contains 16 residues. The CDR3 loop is CASSLGGGRASNEQFF. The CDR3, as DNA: TGCGCCAGCAGCTTGGGTGGCGGGAGGGCCTCCAATGAGCAGTTCTTC.

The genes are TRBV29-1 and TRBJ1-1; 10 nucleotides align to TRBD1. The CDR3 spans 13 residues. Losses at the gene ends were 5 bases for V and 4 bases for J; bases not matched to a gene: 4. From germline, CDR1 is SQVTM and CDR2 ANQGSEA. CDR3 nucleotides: TGCAGCGTTCGTGGGACAGGGGTCACTGAAGCTTTCTTT. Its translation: CSVRGTGVTEAFF.

CDR3 region: CASAGPSDTQYF. The DNA for the CDR3 is TGTGCCAGCGCGGGACCCTCAGATACGCAGTATTTT. The J gene is TRBJ2-3, the V gene TRBV6-5; possibly TRBD2 for D (6 bases). Trimming shortened V by 8 bases and J by 4 bases, and 10 bases separated the two germline ends. The CDR3 extends over 12 amino acids. Germline values: CDR1 MNHEY, CDR2 SVGAGI.

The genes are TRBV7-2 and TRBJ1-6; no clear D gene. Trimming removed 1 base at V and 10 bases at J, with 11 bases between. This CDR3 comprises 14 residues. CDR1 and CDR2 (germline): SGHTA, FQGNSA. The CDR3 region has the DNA TGTGCCAGCAGCTTAGGCTACGAAGGGTCACCCCTCCACTTT. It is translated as CASSLGYEGSPLHF.

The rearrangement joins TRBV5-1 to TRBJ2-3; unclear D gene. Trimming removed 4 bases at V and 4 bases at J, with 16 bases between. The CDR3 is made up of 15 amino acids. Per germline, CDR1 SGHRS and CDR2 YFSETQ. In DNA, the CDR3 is TGCGCCAGCAGCCTTCCAGTGGTGGGCGCAGATACGCAGTATTTT. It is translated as CASSLPVVGADTQYF. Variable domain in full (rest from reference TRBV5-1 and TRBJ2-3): KAGVTQTPRYLIKTRGQQVTLSCSPISGHRSVSWYQQTPGQGLQFLFEYFSETQRNKGNFPGRFSGRQFSNSRSEMNVSTLELGDSALYLCASSLPVVGADTQYFGPGTRLTVL.

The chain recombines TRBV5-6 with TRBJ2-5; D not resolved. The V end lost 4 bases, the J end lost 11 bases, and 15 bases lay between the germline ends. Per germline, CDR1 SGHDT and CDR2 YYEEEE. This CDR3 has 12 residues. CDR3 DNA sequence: TGTGCCAGCAGCCAGGCGCTGTATGAGCAGTACTTC. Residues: CASSQALYEQYF. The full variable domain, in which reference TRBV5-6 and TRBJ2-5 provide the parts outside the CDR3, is DAGVTQSPTHLIKTRGQQVTLRCSPKSGHDTVSWYQQALGQGPQFIFQYYEEEERQRGNFPDRFSGHQFPNYSSELNVNALLLGDSALYLCASSQALYEQYFGPGTRLLVL.

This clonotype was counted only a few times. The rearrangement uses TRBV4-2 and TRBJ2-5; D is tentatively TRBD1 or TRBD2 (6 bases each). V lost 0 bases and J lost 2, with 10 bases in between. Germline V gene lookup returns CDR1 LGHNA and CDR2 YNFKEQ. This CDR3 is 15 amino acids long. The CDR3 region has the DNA TGTGCCAGCAGCCAAGATAGGGGGGTTCAAGAGACCCAGTACTTC. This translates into CASSQDRGVQETQYF.

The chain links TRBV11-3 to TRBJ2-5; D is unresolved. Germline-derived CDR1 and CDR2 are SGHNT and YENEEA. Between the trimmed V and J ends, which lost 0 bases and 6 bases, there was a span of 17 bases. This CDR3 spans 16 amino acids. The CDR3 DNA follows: TGTGCCAGCAGCTTAGATCCGGCTACCGCCGCTAAGACCCAGTACTTC. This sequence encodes CASSLDPATAAKTQYF.

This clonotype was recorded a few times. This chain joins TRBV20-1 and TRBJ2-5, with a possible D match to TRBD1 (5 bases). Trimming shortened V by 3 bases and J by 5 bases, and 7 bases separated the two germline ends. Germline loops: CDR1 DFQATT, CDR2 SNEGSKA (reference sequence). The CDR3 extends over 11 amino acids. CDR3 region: CSASAGETQYF. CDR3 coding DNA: TGCAGTGCTAGTGCAGGGGAGACCCAGTACTTC.

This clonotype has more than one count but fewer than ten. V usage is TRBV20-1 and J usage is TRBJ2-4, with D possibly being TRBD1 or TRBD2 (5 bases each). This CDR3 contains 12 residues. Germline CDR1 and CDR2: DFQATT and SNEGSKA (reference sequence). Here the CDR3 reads CSREGTSGLQYF. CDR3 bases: TGCAGCAGGGAAGGAACAAGCGGCCTTCAGTACTTC.

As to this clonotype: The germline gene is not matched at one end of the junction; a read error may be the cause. CDR3 protein: CAVSYRGWDEQFF. CDR3 sequence (DNA): TGTGCCGTCAGTTACCGGGGATGGGATGAGCAGTTCTTC. This sequence joins TRBV10-3 and TRBJ2-1; perhaps TRBD2 as D (5 bases). Germline CDR1 reads ENHRY; CDR2 reads SYGVKD. The CDR3 runs to 13 residues.

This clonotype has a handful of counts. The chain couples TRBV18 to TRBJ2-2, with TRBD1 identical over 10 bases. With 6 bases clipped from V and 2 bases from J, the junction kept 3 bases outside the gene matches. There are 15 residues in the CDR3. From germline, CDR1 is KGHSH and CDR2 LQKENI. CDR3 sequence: CASSPTGGNTGELFF. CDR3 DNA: TGTGCCAGCTCGCCGACAGGGGGCAACACCGGGGAGCTGTTTTTT.

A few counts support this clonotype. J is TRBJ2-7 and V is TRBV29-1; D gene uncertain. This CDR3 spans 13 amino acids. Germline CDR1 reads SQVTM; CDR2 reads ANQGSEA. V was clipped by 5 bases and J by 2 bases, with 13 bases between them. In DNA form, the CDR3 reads TGCAGCGTTTGGTACAGCGTTACCTACGAGCAGTACTTC. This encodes CSVWYSVTYEQYF.

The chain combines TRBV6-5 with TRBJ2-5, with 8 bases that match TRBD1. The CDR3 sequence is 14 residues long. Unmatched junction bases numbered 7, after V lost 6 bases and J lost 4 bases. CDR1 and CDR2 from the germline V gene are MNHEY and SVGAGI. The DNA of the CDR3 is TGTGCCAGCAGCAGGACAGGGTCCTCAGAGACCCAGTACTTC. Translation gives CASSRTGSSETQYF.

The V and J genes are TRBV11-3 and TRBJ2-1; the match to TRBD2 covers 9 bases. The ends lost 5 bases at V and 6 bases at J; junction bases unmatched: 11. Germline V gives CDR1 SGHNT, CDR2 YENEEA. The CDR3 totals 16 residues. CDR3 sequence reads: CASSPRGGRVANEQFF. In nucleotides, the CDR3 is TGTGCCAGCAGCCCCAGGGGCGGGAGGGTGGCCAATGAGCAGTTCTTC.

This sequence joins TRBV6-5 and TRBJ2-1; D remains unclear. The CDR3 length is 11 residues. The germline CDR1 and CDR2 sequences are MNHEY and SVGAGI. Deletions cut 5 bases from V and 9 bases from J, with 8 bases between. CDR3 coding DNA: TGTGCCAGCAGTCATTGGGGTGAGCAGTTCTTC. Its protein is CASSHWGEQFF.

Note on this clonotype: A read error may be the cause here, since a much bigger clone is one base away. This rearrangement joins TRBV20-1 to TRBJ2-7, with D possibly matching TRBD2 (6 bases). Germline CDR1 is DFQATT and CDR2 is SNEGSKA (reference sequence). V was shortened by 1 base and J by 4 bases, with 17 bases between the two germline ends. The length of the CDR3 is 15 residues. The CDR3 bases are TGCAGTGCTAGAGGACCCAAGCCGGGGGTTTACGAGCAGTACTTC. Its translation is CSARGPKPGVYEQYF.

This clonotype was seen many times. CDR3 nucleotides: TGCAGCGTTGAGGGGACGGGGGGTTACGAGCAGTACTTC. It is translated as CSVEGTGGYEQYF. J is TRBJ2-7 and V is TRBV29-1; TRBD2 agrees at 7 bases. The CDR3 consists of 13 residues. Losses at the gene ends were 3 bases for V and 4 bases for J; bases not matched to a gene: 6. Germline lookup yields CDR1 SQVTM and CDR2 ANQGSEA.

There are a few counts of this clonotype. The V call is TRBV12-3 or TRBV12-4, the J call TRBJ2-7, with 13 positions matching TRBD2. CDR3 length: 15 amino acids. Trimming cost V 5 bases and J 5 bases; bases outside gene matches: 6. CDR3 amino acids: CASSRTSGSVHEQYF. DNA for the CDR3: TGTGCCAGCAGTCGGACTAGCGGGAGTGTCCACGAGCAGTACTTC.

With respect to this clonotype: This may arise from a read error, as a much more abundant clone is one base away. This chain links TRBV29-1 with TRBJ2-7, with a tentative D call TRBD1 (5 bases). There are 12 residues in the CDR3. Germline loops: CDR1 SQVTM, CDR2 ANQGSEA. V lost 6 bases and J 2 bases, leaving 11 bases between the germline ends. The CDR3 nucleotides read TGCAGCGTCAGGGCCCCCCCCTACGAGCAGTACTTC. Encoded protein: CSVRAPPYEQYF.

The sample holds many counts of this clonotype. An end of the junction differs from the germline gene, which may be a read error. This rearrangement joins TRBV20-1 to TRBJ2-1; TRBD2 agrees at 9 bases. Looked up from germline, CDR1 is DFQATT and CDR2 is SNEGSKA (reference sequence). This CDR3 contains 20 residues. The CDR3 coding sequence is TGCAGTGCTAGCAAACAGGGGCCGGAGGGTTTAGCGGGAGACCTCAATGTGCAGTTCTTC. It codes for CSASKQGPEGLAGDLNVQFF.

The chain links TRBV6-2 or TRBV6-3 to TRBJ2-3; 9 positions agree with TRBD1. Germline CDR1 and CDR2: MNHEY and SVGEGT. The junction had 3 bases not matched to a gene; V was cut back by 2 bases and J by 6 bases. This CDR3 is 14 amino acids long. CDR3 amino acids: CASSYRDRVDTQYF. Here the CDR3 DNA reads TGTGCCAGCAGTTACCGGGACAGGGTGGATACGCAGTATTTT.

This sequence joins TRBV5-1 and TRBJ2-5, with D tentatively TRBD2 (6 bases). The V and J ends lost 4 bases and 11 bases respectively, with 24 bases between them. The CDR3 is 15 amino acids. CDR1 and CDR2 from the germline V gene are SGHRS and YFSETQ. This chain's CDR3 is CASSPQGSGYNEQYF. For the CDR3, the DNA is TGCGCCAGCAGCCCGCAAGGTAGCGGCTACAATGAGCAGTACTTC.

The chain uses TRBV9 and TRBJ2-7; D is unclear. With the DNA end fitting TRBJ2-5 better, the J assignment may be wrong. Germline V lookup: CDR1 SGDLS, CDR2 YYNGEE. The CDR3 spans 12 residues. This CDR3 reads CASSVDTQTQYF. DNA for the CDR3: TGTGCCAGCAGCGTAGATACACAGACCCAGTACTTC.

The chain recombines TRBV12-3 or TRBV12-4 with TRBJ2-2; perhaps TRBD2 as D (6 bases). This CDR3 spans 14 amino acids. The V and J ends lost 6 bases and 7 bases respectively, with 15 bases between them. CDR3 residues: CASRGVGGNGELFF. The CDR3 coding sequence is TGTGCCAGCAGAGGTGTTGGGGGGAACGGGGAGCTGTTTTTT.

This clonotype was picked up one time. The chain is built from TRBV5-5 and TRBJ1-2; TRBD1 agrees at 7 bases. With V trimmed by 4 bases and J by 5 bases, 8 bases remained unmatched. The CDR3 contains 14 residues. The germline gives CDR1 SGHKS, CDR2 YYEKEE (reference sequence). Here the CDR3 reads CASSTPDRVYGYTF. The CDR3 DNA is TGTGCCAGCAGCACCCCCGACAGGGTGTATGGCTACACCTTC.